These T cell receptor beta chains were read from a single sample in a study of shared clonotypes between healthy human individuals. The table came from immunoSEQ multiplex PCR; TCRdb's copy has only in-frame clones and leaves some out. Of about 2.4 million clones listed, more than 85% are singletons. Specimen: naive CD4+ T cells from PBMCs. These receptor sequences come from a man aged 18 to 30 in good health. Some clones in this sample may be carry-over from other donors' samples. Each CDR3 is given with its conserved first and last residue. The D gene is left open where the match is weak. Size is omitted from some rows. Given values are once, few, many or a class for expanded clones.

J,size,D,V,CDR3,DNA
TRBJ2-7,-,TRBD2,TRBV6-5,CASSYEGLAGSYEQYF,TGTGCCAGCAGTTACGAGGGGCTAGCGGGCTCCTACGAGCAGTACTTC
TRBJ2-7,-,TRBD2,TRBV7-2,CASSLGRGRSYEQYF,TGTGCCAGCAGCTTAGGCCGCGGGAGATCCTACGAGCAGTACTTC
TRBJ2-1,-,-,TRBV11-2,CAISRGQGSNEQFF,TGTGCCATTTCGCGGGGGCAGGGCAGTAATGAGCAGTTCTTC
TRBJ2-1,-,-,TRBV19,CASSPPNLGGHNEQFF,TGTGCCAGTAGTCCTCCCAATCTAGGGGGGCACAATGAGCAGTTCTTC
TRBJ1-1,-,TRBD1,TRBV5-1,CASRQGVNTEAFF,TGCGCCAGCAGACAGGGGGTTAACACTGAAGCTTTCTTT
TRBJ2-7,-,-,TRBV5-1,CASSLTGAEQYF,TGCGCCAGCAGCTTGACTGGGGCGGAGCAGTACTTC
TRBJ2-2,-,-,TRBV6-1,CASSLRGNTGELFF,TGTGCCAGCAGTCTCAGGGGGAACACCGGGGAGCTGTTTTTT
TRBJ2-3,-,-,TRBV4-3,CASSQDKNTDTQYF,TGCGCCAGCAGCCAAGATAAAAACACAGATACGCAGTATTTT
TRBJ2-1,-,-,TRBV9,CASSPFRESSYNEQFF,TGTGCCAGCAGCCCCTTTAGGGAGAGCTCCTACAATGAGCAGTTCTTC
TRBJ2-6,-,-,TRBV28,CASSLATSGANVLTF,TGTGCCAGCAGTTTAGCTACCTCTGGGGCCAACGTCCTGACTTTC
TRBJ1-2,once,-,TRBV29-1,CSVEDHRDYGYTF,TGCAGCGTTGAAGATCACAGGGACTATGGCTACACCTTC
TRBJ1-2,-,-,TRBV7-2,CASSLQQQGIYGYTF,TGTGCCAGCAGCTTACAACAGCAGGGGATCTATGGCTACACCTTC
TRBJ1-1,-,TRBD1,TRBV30,CAWSVLGTGGGGMNTEAFF,TGTGCCTGGAGTGTATTAGGTACAGGGGGCGGAGGGATGAACACTGAAGCTTTCTTT
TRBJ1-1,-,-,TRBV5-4,CASSFRTKGNTEAFF,TGTGCCAGCAGCTTTCGAACAAAGGGGAACACTGAAGCTTTCTTT
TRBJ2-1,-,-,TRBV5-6,CASSGTTKGEQFF,TGTGCCAGCAGCGGTACTACGAAGGGTGAGCAGTTCTTC
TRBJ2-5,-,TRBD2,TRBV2,CASSLDRLLAGSPLTRETQYF,TGTGCCAGCAGCCTGGACAGATTACTAGCGGGATCCCCCCTGACAAGAGAGACCCAGTACTTC
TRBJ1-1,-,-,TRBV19,CASSPISNTEAFF,TGTGCCAGTAGTCCAATCTCGAACACTGAAGCTTTCTTT
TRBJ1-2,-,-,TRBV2,CASSAQGVVNYGYTF,TGTGCCAGCAGTGCCCAGGGAGTAGTTAACTATGGCTACACCTTC
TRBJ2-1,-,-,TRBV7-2,CASRFPGSQQFF,TGTGCCAGCAGATTTCCGGGCTCACAGCAGTTCTTC
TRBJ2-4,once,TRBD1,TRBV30,CAWNEANRGHSKNIQYF,TGTGCCTGGAACGAAGCCAACAGGGGGCATTCCAAAAACATTCAGTACTTC
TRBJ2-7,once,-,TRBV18,CASSPPSLEGEQYF,TGTGCCAGCTCACCACCTTCTTTGGAGGGCGAGCAGTACTTC
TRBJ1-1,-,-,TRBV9,CASSVARRGTEAFF,TGTGCCAGCAGCGTAGCCAGGCGAGGCACTGAAGCTTTCTTT
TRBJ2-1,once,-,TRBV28,CASSLNRGEQFF,TGTGCCAGCAGTTTAAACCGTGGTGAGCAGTTCTTC
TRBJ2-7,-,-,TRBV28,CASSLGPIRGSYEQYF,TGTGCCAGCAGTTTAGGTCCGATTAGAGGCTCCTACGAGCAGTACTTC
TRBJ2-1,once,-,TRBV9,CASSTTFGQKTYNEQFF,TGTGCCAGCAGCACCACCTTTGGACAGAAAACTTACAATGAGCAGTTCTTC
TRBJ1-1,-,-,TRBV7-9,CASSDSRGAFF,TGTGCCAGCAGCGACAGCCGAGGAGCTTTCTTT
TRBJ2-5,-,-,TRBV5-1,CASSWDWQPQYF,TGCGCCAGCAGCTGGGACTGGCAGCCCCAGTACTTC
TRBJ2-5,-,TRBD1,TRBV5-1,CASSTQGQQETQYF,TGCGCCAGCAGCACGCAGGGACAGCAAGAGACCCAGTACTTC
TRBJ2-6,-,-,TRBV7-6,CASSLRDPSFSGANVLTF,TGTGCCAGCAGCCTCCGGGACCCGAGTTTCTCTGGGGCCAACGTCCTGACTTTC
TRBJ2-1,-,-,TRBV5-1,CASSSYMQGSSHNNEQFF,TGCGCCAGCAGCTCCTACATGCAGGGATCTTCGCACAACAATGAGCAGTTCTTC
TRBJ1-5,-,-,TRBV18,CASSPLKGHNQPQHF,TGTGCCAGCTCACCACTGAAGGGGCATAATCAGCCCCAGCATTTT
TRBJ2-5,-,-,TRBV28,CASSSPSGDLQETQYF,TGTGCCAGCAGTTCGCCATCCGGGGACCTCCAAGAGACCCAGTACTTC
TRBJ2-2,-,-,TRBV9,CASSVAPSDELFF,TGTGCCAGCAGCGTAGCTCCCTCGGATGAGCTGTTTTTT
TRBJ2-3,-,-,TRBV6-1,CASRGGSTDTQYF,TGTGCCAGCAGGGGCGGGAGCACAGATACGCAGTATTTT
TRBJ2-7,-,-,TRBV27,CASSLLSTLSYEQYF,TGTGCCAGCAGTTTATTGAGCACTCTTTCATACGAGCAGTACTTC
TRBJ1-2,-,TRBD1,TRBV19,CASSPGQGGRYGYTF,TGTGCCAGTAGCCCTGGACAGGGGGGAAGGTATGGCTACACCTTC
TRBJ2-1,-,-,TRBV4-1,CASSQDPNYNEQFF,TGCGCCAGCAGCCAAGATCCGAACTACAATGAGCAGTTCTTC
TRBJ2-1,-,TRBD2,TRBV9,CASSEGGLAGYNEQFF,TGTGCCAGCAGCGAGGGAGGACTAGCGGGTTACAATGAGCAGTTCTTC
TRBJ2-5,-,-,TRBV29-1,CSLGTGQETQYF,TGCAGCTTAGGGACTGGGCAAGAGACCCAGTACTTC
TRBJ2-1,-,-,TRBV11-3,CASSLDRDHEQFF,TGTGCCAGCAGCTTAGATCGGGACCATGAGCAGTTCTTC
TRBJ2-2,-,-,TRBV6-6,CASRDDGTGELFF,TGTGCCAGCAGGGACGACGGGACCGGGGAGCTGTTTTTT
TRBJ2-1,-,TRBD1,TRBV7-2,CASSLAGQGVYNEQFF,TGTGCCAGCAGCTTAGCGGGACAGGGGGTATACAATGAGCAGTTCTTC
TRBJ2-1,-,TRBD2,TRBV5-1,CASRLDAGTSDYNEQFF,TGCGCCAGCAGACTGGATGCCGGGACTAGCGACTACAATGAGCAGTTCTTC
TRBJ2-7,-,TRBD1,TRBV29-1,CSVEPGTGRRVSYEQYF,TGCAGCGTTGAGCCGGGGACAGGGCGCCGGGTCTCCTACGAGCAGTACTTC
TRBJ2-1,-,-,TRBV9,CASSVAGPTYNEQFF,TGTGCCAGCAGCGTAGCGGGGCCCACCTACAATGAGCAGTTCTTC
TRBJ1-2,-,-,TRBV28,CASSGPTGAGWAGYTF,TGTGCCAGCAGTGGCCCAACAGGCGCCGGATGGGCTGGCTACACCTTC
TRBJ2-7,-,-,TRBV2,CASSAGSRSRSYEQYF,TGTGCCAGCAGTGCCGGATCAAGGTCCAGATCCTACGAGCAGTACTTC